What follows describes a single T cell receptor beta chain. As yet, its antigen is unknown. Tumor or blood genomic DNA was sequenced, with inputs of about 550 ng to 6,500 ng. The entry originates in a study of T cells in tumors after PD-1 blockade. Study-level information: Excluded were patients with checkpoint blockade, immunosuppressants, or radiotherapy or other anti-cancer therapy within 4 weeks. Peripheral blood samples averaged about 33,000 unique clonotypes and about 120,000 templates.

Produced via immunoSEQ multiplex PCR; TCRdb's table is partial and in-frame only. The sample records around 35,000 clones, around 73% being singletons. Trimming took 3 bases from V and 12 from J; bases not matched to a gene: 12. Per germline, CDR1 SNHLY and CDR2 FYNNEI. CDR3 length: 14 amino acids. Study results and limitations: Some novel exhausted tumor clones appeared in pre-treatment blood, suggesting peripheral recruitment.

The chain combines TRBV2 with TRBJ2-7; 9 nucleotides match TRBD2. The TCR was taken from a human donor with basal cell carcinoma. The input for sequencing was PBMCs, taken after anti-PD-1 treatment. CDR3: CASSDEREVRRGYF. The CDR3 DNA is TGTGCCAGCAGTGACGAGCGGGAGGTCCGACGTGGGTACTTC.